Below are 18 T cell receptor beta chains sequenced from a single sample in a study of blood T cells in healthy people across ages (dated by TCRdb to about 2015). The library was generated by 5' RACE. Sequenced using an Illumina HiSeq 2500. The second PCR ran for roughly 7 to 11 cycles and used a J-beta primer mix along with a sample-barcoded 5' primer. TCRdb ran its own pipeline on the public reads, namely fastp trimming at Q25 and MiXCR clone calling, and kept in-frame beta chains. Every CDR3 protein is listed once, alongside the most common genes and DNA of its rows. Here the sample has 1.2 million to 1.5 million distinct CDR3 sequences; roughly 40% occur a single time. Jointly, the top ten make up roughly 7.7% of the sample. The material sequenced was blood. The receptor source for this set is a woman under 30 in good health.

A remark on this clonotype: Compared with germline, one end of the junction differs, possibly owing to a read error. The J gene is TRBJ2-2, the V gene TRBV12-5; TRBD2 matches at 8 bases. CDR1 and CDR2 (germline): LGHNT, FRNRAP. The CDR3 has 15 residues. The CDR3 DNA follows: TGTGTTAGTGGGCCGGGACTAGATCGAACCGGGGAGCTGTTTTTT. It encodes CVSGPGLDRTGELFF.

The chain is built from TRBV19 and TRBJ2-3, with D uncertain. With 3 bases removed from V and 2 bases from J, the gap between germline ends came to 9 bases. This CDR3 has 14 residues. Germline V gives CDR1 LNHDA, CDR2 SQIVND (reference sequence). DNA of the CDR3: TGTGCCAGTAGTATGGGTGGGTTCACAGATACGCAGTATTTT. Protein: CASSMGGFTDTQYF. Full variable domain (missing parts from reference TRBV19 and TRBJ2-3): DGGITQSPKYLFRKEGQNVTLSCEQNLNHDAMYWYRQDPGQGLRLIYYSQIVNDFQKGDIAEGYSVSREKKESFPLTVTSAQKNPTAFYLCASSMGGFTDTQYFGPGTRLTVL.

This clonotype was picked up a small number of times. The chain combines TRBV20-1 with TRBJ1-1, with D uncertain. The CDR3 is made up of 13 amino acids. CDR1 and CDR2 from the germline V gene are DFQATT and SNEGSKA (reference sequence). V gave up 2 bases and J gave up 0 bases, with 7 bases separating them. CDR3 sequence reads: CSARFRMNTEAFF. The CDR3 DNA reads as TGCAGTGCTAGATTCAGAATGAACACTGAAGCTTTCTTT.

This clonotype has just a few counts. CDR3 DNA sequence: TGTGCCAGCAGCTTACGGCCGGGCTCCCCCACCAATGAGCAGTTCTTC. Translated, it gives CASSLRPGSPTNEQFF. The chain recombines TRBV7-2 with TRBJ2-1; no clear D gene. The CDR3 runs to 16 residues. V was trimmed by 2 bases and J by 6 bases, leaving 17 bases between them. Germline CDR1 reads SGHTA; CDR2 reads FQGNSA.

The chain joins TRBV10-2 to TRBJ2-2; D may be TRBD2 (7 bases). The CDR3 spans 13 residues. Germline CDR1 WSHSY, CDR2 SAAADI. With 10 bases removed from V and 8 bases from J, the gap between germline ends came to 17 bases. The CDR3, as DNA: TGCGCCACCTCAAGGGGGAGGGAAGGGGAGCTGTTTTTT. It is translated as CATSRGREGELFF.

This CDR3 reads CASYRVTGELFF. The CDR3 region has the DNA TGTGCCAGCTATCGGGTCACCGGGGAGCTGTTTTTT. The V call is TRBV6-5, the J call TRBJ2-2; the D is unclear. Germline assignment: CDR1 MNHEY and CDR2 SVGAGI. V was clipped by 8 bases and J by 4 bases, with 8 bases between them. The CDR3 extends over 12 amino acids.

This chain joins TRBV12-3 or TRBV12-4 and TRBJ2-3, with 11 nucleotides matching TRBD2. V shed 6 bases, J shed 2 bases, and the junction held 4 bases outside the gene matches. This CDR3 contains 15 residues. The CDR3 spells CASRLLAGVTDTQYF. CDR3 sequence (DNA): TGTGCCAGCAGATTACTAGCGGGAGTCACAGATACGCAGTATTTT.

At least ten counts were recorded for this clonotype. The gene calls are TRBV29-1 and TRBJ1-2, with 7 bases matching TRBD1. J gave up 1 base and V 5 bases, and 7 bases lay outside the gene matches. CDR3 length equals 14 residues. The germline CDR1 and CDR2 sequences are SQVTM and ANQGSEA. The CDR3 sequence: CSVTGTENNYGYTF. Written as DNA, the CDR3 is TGCAGCGTTACGGGGACAGAGAATAACTATGGCTACACCTTC.

The J gene is TRBJ1-1, the V gene TRBV5-1; TRBD1 matches 7 bases. The CDR3 is 15 amino acids. The trim removed 0 bases at V and 6 bases at J, leaving 8 bases unmatched. Germline V lookup: CDR1 SGHRS, CDR2 YFSETQ. CDR3 loop: CASSLDPTGAAEAFF. The CDR3 DNA reads TGCGCCAGCAGCTTGGACCCCACAGGGGCCGCTGAAGCTTTCTTT.

For this clonotype: Compared with germline, one end of the junction differs, possibly owing to a read error. The genes are TRBV15 and TRBJ2-1, with D uncertain. Germline V gene sequence: CDR1 LNHNV, CDR2 YYDKDF (reference sequence). This CDR3 is built from 16 residues. The CDR3 protein is CATSRGSRAHYNERFF. The CDR3 region has the DNA TGTGCCACCAGCAGAGGGTCTAGGGCACACTACAATGAGCGGTTCTTC.

Worth noting for this clonotype: One end of the junction fails to match germline, which may point to a read error. This chain uses TRBV7-9 with TRBJ1-2, with a possible D match to TRBD1 (5 bases). CDR1 and CDR2 from the germline V gene are SEHNR and FQNEAQ (reference sequence). This CDR3 region has 13 residues. The CDR3 loop reads CASSLRTNYGCTF. DNA for the CDR3: TGTGCCAGCAGCTTGCGGACAAACTATGGCTGCACCTTC.

DNA of the CDR3: TGTGCCAGCAGTCGAAACGGGTTAGGAAGGGAGACCCAGTACTTC. It is translated as CASSRNGLGRETQYF. The chain recombines TRBV6-5 with TRBJ2-7; unclear D gene. The DNA end favors TRBJ2-5, so the J call may be wrong. Germline V gene lookup returns CDR1 MNHEY and CDR2 SVGAGI. The CDR3 covers 15 residues.

The J gene is TRBJ2-1, the V gene TRBV20-1; perhaps TRBD2 as D (6 bases). Germline V CDR1 and CDR2: DFQATT, SNEGSKA (reference sequence). This CDR3 is built from 13 residues. The V end lost 6 bases, the J end lost 9 bases, and 18 bases lay between the germline ends. The CDR3 region has the DNA TGCAGTGCCGTGCGGTCGGCGGGAAGTGAGCAGTTCTTC. It is translated as CSAVRSAGSEQFF.

This clonotype showed up just a few times. V is TRBV6-6 and J is TRBJ1-2; 8 bases are a match to TRBD1. Per germline, CDR1 MNHNY and CDR2 SVGAGI (reference sequence). The CDR3 runs to 16 residues. V shed 5 bases, J shed 3 bases, and the junction held 11 bases outside the gene matches. The CDR3 sequence is CASSRLGTGGDYGYTF. Written as DNA, the CDR3 is TGTGCCAGCAGTCGACTCGGGACAGGAGGGGACTATGGCTACACCTTC.

This clonotype was detected only a few times. The V gene is TRBV28, the J gene TRBJ2-3; 10 nucleotides align to TRBD2. Looked up from germline, CDR1 is MDHEN and CDR2 is SYDVKM. The length of the CDR3 is 13 residues. V trimming: 7 bases; J trimming: 3 bases; junction bases outside the gene matches: 1. The CDR3 spells CASIAGGTDTQYF. For the CDR3, the DNA is TGTGCCAGCATAGCGGGAGGTACAGATACGCAGTATTTT.

This clonotype was seen at least ten times. The chain carries TRBV10-3 and TRBJ2-1; D is unclear. The CDR3 length is 15 residues. Germline V CDR1 and CDR2: ENHRY, SYGVKD. V lost 4 bases and J 0 bases, leaving 10 bases between the germline ends. CDR3 sequence: CAISARTSSYNEQFF. The CDR3 DNA reads as TGTGCCATCAGTGCCCGGACCAGCTCCTACAATGAGCAGTTCTTC.

The rearrangement joins TRBV28 to TRBJ2-5, with TRBD2 identical over 12 bases. The J call may be in error: the DNA end matches TRBJ2-7 better. CDR3 length equals 16 residues. Looked up from germline, CDR1 is MDHEN and CDR2 is SYDVKM. CDR3 residues: CASSWIRTSGKYEQYF. DNA of the CDR3: TGTGCCAGCAGCTGGATTCGGACTAGCGGGAAATACGAGCAGTACTTC.

The V call is TRBV20-1, the J call TRBJ2-1; the match to TRBD2 covers 13 bases. CDR1 DFQATT and CDR2 SNEGSKA come from the germline V gene (reference sequence). Trimming took 0 bases from V and 7 from J; bases not matched to a gene: 6. This CDR3 spans 16 amino acids. The CDR3 sequence is CSARDPLAGGPNEQFF. The CDR3 DNA reads TGCAGTGCTAGAGACCCACTAGCGGGGGGGCCAAATGAGCAGTTCTTC.